This T cell receptor (beta chain) emerged from a study of OX40 agonist ivuxolimab in advanced cancers. Generated by immunoSEQ multiplex PCR, the TCRdb table keeps only in-frame clones and is missing some. The sample contains 60,000 to 80,000 clones, about 79% of which appear only once. With respect to this clone: The antigen is undetermined.

Study-wide points: Averaged across samples, CD8+ T cells carried more expanded clones than CD4+ did.

CDR1 is SGHRS, CDR2 YFSETQ, per germline. The CDR3 runs to 19 residues. V was clipped by 0 bases and J by 4 bases; unmatched bases: 13. The V and J genes are TRBV5-1 and TRBJ2-3, with 11 nucleotides matching TRBD2. This material consisted of CD4+ or CD8+ T cells sorted from blood, taken in a trial of the OX40 agonist ivuxolimab. The receptor was isolated from an adult with an advanced solid tumor such as melanoma, head and neck, liver or kidney cancer. CDR3 nucleotide sequence: TGCGCCAGCAGCTTGGGGTTACTAGCGGGAGATCTGCGCGCAGATACGCAGTATTTT. As protein: CASSLGLLAGDLRADTQYF. Full variable domain (outside the CDR3, taken from reference TRBV5-1 and TRBJ2-3): KAGVTQTPRYLIKTRGQQVTLSCSPISGHRSVSWYQQTPGQGLQFLFEYFSETQRNKGNFPGRFSGRQFSNSRSEMNVSTLELGDSALYLCASSLGLLAGDLRADTQYFGPGTRLTVL.